This entry lists 20 T cell receptor beta chains sequenced from one sample in a study of OX40 agonist ivuxolimab in advanced cancers. This table comes from immunoSEQ multiplex PCR, and its TCRdb copy is limited to in-frame clones, with some not included. The table has fewer than 85,000 clones, around 86% seen once. The input for sequencing was CD4+ or CD8+ T cells sorted from blood, taken in a trial of the OX40 agonist ivuxolimab. The receptors stem from an adult with an advanced solid tumor such as melanoma, head and neck, liver or kidney cancer.

V gene TRBV5-1 combines with J gene TRBJ2-1; D is ambiguous. V was cut by 0 bases and J by 0 bases, with 4 bases left in between. The CDR3 contains 14 residues. Germline V CDR1 and CDR2: SGHRS, YFSETQ. The DNA of the CDR3 is TGCGCCAGCAGCTTGGCGTCCTCCTACAATGAGCAGTTCTTC. Translated, it gives CASSLASSYNEQFF.

The chain is built from TRBV28 and TRBJ1-4; no reliable D call. Germline-derived CDR1 and CDR2 are MDHEN and SYDVKM. Trimming cost V 1 base and J 8 bases, with 2 bases left between them. This CDR3 has 11 residues. The CDR3 sequence is CASSLLEKLFF. CDR3 coding DNA: TGTGCCAGCAGTTTATTGGAAAAACTGTTTTTT.

The chain has TRBV19 and TRBJ1-5; D not certain. Trimming left V 5 bases short and J 9 bases short, with 20 bases between. The CDR3 has 15 residues. Germline V gene data show CDR1 as LNHDA and CDR2 as SQIVND (reference sequence). This CDR3 is CASSFQDGTRGPQHF. CDR3 nucleotides: TGTGCCAGTAGTTTTCAGGACGGAACCCGGGGGCCCCAGCATTTT.

This rearrangement joins TRBV4-1 to TRBJ1-4, with TRBD1 identical over 7 bases. The CDR3 contains 16 residues. Per the germline V gene, CDR1 is MGHRA and CDR2 is YSYEKL. J gave up 0 bases and V 0 bases, and 1 base lay outside the gene matches. The DNA for the CDR3 is TGCGCCAGCAGCCAAGAGGACAGGCCAACTAATGAAAAACTGTTTTTT. This sequence encodes CASSQEDRPTNEKLFF.

This chain uses TRBV10-3 with TRBJ1-1; tentative D call: TRBD1 (5 bases). The CDR3 spans 14 residues. V was shortened by 6 bases and J by 1 base, with 12 bases between the two germline ends. Germline values: CDR1 ENHRY, CDR2 SYGVKD. The CDR3 DNA reads as TGTGCCATCAGACCTCACACAGGGAACACTGAAGCTTTCTTT. Encoded protein: CAIRPHTGNTEAFF.

V usage is TRBV7-2 and J usage is TRBJ2-7, with D tentatively TRBD1 (5 bases). The CDR3 runs to 15 residues. CDR1 SGHTA and CDR2 FQGNSA come from the germline V gene. The V end lost 2 bases, the J end lost 6 bases, and 17 bases lay between the germline ends. The CDR3 sequence is CASSLRLQVISEQYF. The CDR3 DNA follows: TGTGCCAGCAGCTTACGGTTACAGGTGATCTCCGAGCAGTACTTC.

The V gene is TRBV4-3, the J gene TRBJ2-1; maybe TRBD1 (5 bases). There are 17 residues in the CDR3. Germline CDR1 and CDR2: LGHNA and YSLEER. V lost 4 bases and J 6 bases, leaving 22 bases between the germline ends. This CDR3 is CASSRKTRGSQGNEQFF. The DNA for the CDR3 is TGCGCCAGCAGCCGAAAGACCAGAGGCTCCCAGGGCAATGAGCAGTTCTTC.

The chain recombines TRBV19 with TRBJ2-7, with TRBD1 matching over 7 bases. The CDR3 loop spans 17 amino acids. Germline V gene sequence: CDR1 LNHDA, CDR2 SQIVND (reference sequence). V was pared by 7 bases and J by 6 bases, with 21 bases of the junction left unmatched. CDR3 sequence (DNA): TGTGCCAGTACCTATGACCCCCCGGGACAGTTGGTCCGCGAGCAGTACTTC. This gives the protein CASTYDPPGQLVREQYF.

Only a few counts were recorded for this clone. The rearrangement joins TRBV20-1 to TRBJ2-7; D is possibly TRBD2 (6 bases). Germline lookup yields CDR1 DFQATT and CDR2 SNEGSKA (reference sequence). Trimming pared 3 bases from V and 3 bases from J, leaving 6 bases between. This CDR3 spans 11 amino acids. CDR3 residues: CSASGSYEQYF. Written as DNA, the CDR3 is TGCAGTGCTAGCGGGAGCTACGAGCAGTACTTC.

This sequence joins TRBV12-5 and TRBJ2-5; 8 nucleotides align to TRBD1. Germline assignment: CDR1 LGHNT and CDR2 FRNRAP. This CDR3 has 14 amino acids. J was trimmed by 1 base and V by 5 bases; bases with no gene match: 3. This CDR3 reads CASGPGQGQETQYF. Here the CDR3 DNA reads TGTGCTAGTGGTCCCGGACAGGGCCAAGAGACCCAGTACTTC.

This chain links TRBV19 with TRBJ2-1; 10 positions agree with TRBD2. Germline V CDR1 and CDR2: LNHDA, SQIVND (reference sequence). CDR3 length equals 15 residues. Germline trimming cut 3 bases from V and 4 bases from J; bases unmatched to any gene: 3. The CDR3 region is CASSIGAGGYNEQFF. CDR3 in DNA: TGTGCCAGTAGTATTGGAGCGGGGGGGTACAATGAGCAGTTCTTC.

A word on this clone: Other DNA sequences of this sample code for an identical CDR3. V and J are TRBV10-1 and TRBJ2-1, with D possibly being TRBD1 (6 bases). CDR1 WNHNN and CDR2 SYGVQD come from the germline V gene (reference sequence). The CDR3 has 13 amino acids. Trimming shortened V by 3 bases and J by 6 bases, and 9 bases separated the two germline ends. The CDR3 DNA is TGCGCCAGCAGTGATGGGGGCGTCAATGAGCAGTTCTTC. Translating gives CASSDGGVNEQFF.

The chain couples TRBV2 to TRBJ2-5; D possibly corresponds to TRBD2 (5 bases). The CDR3 sequence is 13 residues long. Germline CDR1 is SNHLY and CDR2 is FYNNEI. Trimming took off 9 bases at V and 5 bases at J, with 16 bases between the two ends. The DNA of the CDR3 is TGTGCCAGTACGAGGGAGACGGGGGAGACCCAGTACTTC. It yields the protein CASTRETGETQYF.

This rearrangement joins TRBV28 to TRBJ2-7; D not resolved. Germline V gene lookup returns CDR1 MDHEN and CDR2 SYDVKM. Between the trimmed V and J ends, which lost 5 bases and 3 bases, there was a span of 8 bases. The CDR3 runs to 12 residues. The CDR3 reads CASSLTYYEQYF. The CDR3 nucleotides are TGTGCCAGCAGTCTCACCTACTACGAGCAGTACTTC.

The chain is built from TRBV14 and TRBJ1-1, with D possibly being TRBD1 (5 bases). V dropped 7 bases and J dropped 0 bases, with 12 bases sitting between them. The germline V gene encodes CDR1 SGHDN and CDR2 FVKESK. This CDR3 contains 14 residues. CDR3 DNA sequence: TGTGCCAGCAAAAGGGACCCTTTGAACACTGAAGCTTTCTTT. Translating gives CASKRDPLNTEAFF.

On this clone: This may come from a read error, since a much larger clone is one base off. CDR3 sequence: CASSVRTGVDTEYF. The CDR3 region has the DNA TGTGCCAGCAGTGTAAGGACAGGGGTAGATACGGAGTATTTT. This chain links TRBV6-1 with TRBJ2-3; 9 bases align to TRBD1. The CDR3 covers 14 residues. Per the germline V gene, CDR1 is MNHNS and CDR2 is SASEGT.

The chain uses TRBV28 and TRBJ2-7, with 9 bases matching TRBD2. V was clipped by 5 bases and J by 3 bases; unmatched bases: 8. Per germline, CDR1 MDHEN and CDR2 SYDVKM. The CDR3 spans 15 residues. CDR3 DNA sequence: TGTGCCAGCAGTCAAGGGGTAGCGGGAGTCTACGAGCAGTACTTC. It codes for CASSQGVAGVYEQYF.

This chain uses TRBV13 with TRBJ2-5; 7 nucleotides agree with TRBD1. The CDR3 covers 13 residues. Trimming cost V 5 bases and J 2 bases; bases outside gene matches: 2. The germline gives CDR1 PRHDT, CDR2 FYEKMQ (reference sequence). CDR3 DNA: TGTGCCAGCAGCCCGGGACAGCAAGAGACCCAGTACTTC. Protein product: CASSPGQQETQYF.

This chain uses TRBV14 with TRBJ2-5, with D maybe TRBD2 (6 bases). Germline V lookup: CDR1 SGHDN, CDR2 FVKESK. Between the trimmed V and J ends, which lost 1 base and 4 bases, there was a span of 13 bases. This CDR3 is 15 amino acids long. This CDR3 reads CASSQGIGGGETQYF. The CDR3 DNA reads TGTGCCAGCAGCCAAGGAATTGGGGGAGGAGAGACCCAGTACTTC.

This clone was detected only once. The CDR3 loop reads CASSLEIGYEKLFF. The CDR3, as DNA: TGTGCCAGCAGCCTGGAGATTGGGTATGAAAAACTGTTTTTT. V gene TRBV11-3 combines with J gene TRBJ1-4; D not resolved. CDR3 length: 14 amino acids. Trimming cost V 5 bases and J 6 bases, with 13 bases left between them. Germline lookup yields CDR1 SGHNT and CDR2 YENEEA.